The 29 T cell receptor beta chains listed next were all sequenced from one sample in a study of blood T cell repertoires in COVID-19. Only in-frame clones appear in the TCRdb table, and some are missing; sequencing was by immunoSEQ multiplex PCR. The sample holds 90,000 to 95,000 clones; almost 90% are singletons and the top ten take 7% to 8.5%. The sample was peripheral blood. Receptor source: a woman in her 70s with acute or convalescent COVID-19.

The chain employs TRBV19 and TRBJ2-1, with a weak D call TRBD2 (6 bases). This CDR3 has 15 residues. The V end was cut by 1 base, the J end by 7 bases, with 14 bases between. Germline V gene lookup returns CDR1 LNHDA and CDR2 SQIVND (reference sequence). CDR3 protein: CASSIAGALMNEQFF. The CDR3 nucleotides are TGTGCCAGTAGTATAGCGGGAGCCTTGATGAATGAGCAGTTCTTC.

This clone has a handful of counts. The chain carries TRBV28 and TRBJ1-5, with TRBD1 matching 8 bases. This CDR3 comprises 16 residues. V was pared by 6 bases and J by 6 bases, with 13 bases of the junction left unmatched. Germline CDR1 is MDHEN and CDR2 is SYDVKM. CDR3 loop: CASRPRTGQRFQPQHF. CDR3 in DNA: TGTGCCAGCAGACCAAGGACAGGGCAGAGGTTTCAGCCCCAGCATTTT.

This chain links TRBV6-5 with TRBJ2-2; TRBD2 matches 14 bases. From germline, CDR1 is MNHEY and CDR2 SVGAGI. CDR3 length equals 16 residues. The V segment lost 2 bases and the J segment 8 bases; nucleotides outside the gene matches: 4. In nucleotides, the CDR3 is TGTGCCAGCAGTTACATAGGACTAGCGGGAGGTGGGGAGCTGTTTTTT. The encoded protein is CASSYIGLAGGGELFF.

V is TRBV7-9 and J is TRBJ2-5; no reliable D call. Between the trimmed V and J ends, which lost 3 bases and 5 bases, there was a span of 13 bases. This CDR3 comprises 14 residues. CDR1 SEHNR and CDR2 FQNEAQ come from the germline V gene (reference sequence). The CDR3 coding sequence is TGTGCCAGCAGCTTTCGGTCCACTCGGGAGACCCAGTACTTC. Its protein is CASSFRSTRETQYF.

This sequence joins TRBV29-1 and TRBJ2-5; TRBD2 matches 7 bases. The germline CDR1 and CDR2 sequences are SQVTM and ANQGSEA. The CDR3 length is 10 residues. The ends lost 5 bases at V and 10 bases at J; junction bases unmatched: 4. CDR3 region: CSVTGTNQYF. Written as DNA, the CDR3 is TGCAGCGTTACGGGGACTAACCAGTACTTC. Complete variable domain (other parts from reference TRBV29-1 and TRBJ2-5): SAVISQKPSRDICQRGTSLTIQCQVDSQVTMMFWYRQQPGQSLTLIATANQGSEATYESGFVIDKFPISRPNLTFSTLTVSNMSPEDSSIYLCSVTGTNQYFGPGTRLLVL.

The chain links TRBV7-2 to TRBJ1-1, with TRBD1 matching over 11 bases. The CDR3 is 16 amino acids. CDR1 is SGHTA, CDR2 FQGNSA, per germline. V was clipped by 5 bases and J by 7 bases; unmatched bases: 12. The CDR3 loop is CASSPGPRDRGFEAFF. The CDR3 nucleotides are TGTGCCAGCAGCCCAGGGCCCCGGGACAGGGGGTTTGAAGCTTTCTTT.

V usage is TRBV6-1 and J usage is TRBJ1-1; tentatively, D is TRBD1 (6 bases). The CDR3 length is 13 residues. Germline V gene data show CDR1 as MNHNS and CDR2 as SASEGT. Trimming pared 10 bases from V and 1 base from J, leaving 13 bases between. CDR3 sequence reads: CATFGQRNTEAFF. The CDR3 DNA sequence: TGTGCCACCTTCGGACAGAGGAACACTGAAGCTTTCTTT.

The chain joins TRBV25-1 to TRBJ2-5; 12 bases are shared with TRBD2. CDR3 length equals 17 residues. The V and J ends lost 4 bases and 0 bases, in that order; junction bases with no gene match: 6. The germline gives CDR1 MGHDK, CDR2 SYGVNS. In DNA form, the CDR3 reads TGTGCCAGCAGTGTCGGCGGACTAGCGGGACACCAAGAGACCCAGTACTTC. Amino acid sequence: CASSVGGLAGHQETQYF.

The chain combines TRBV10-1 with TRBJ2-4, with 8 bases lining up with TRBD1. The CDR3 length is 14 residues. Per germline, CDR1 WNHNN and CDR2 SYGVQD (reference sequence). After removal of 3 bases from V and 8 bases from J, the junction contained 6 bases not matched to a gene. The CDR3 is CASSDQGARDIQYF. The DNA for the CDR3 is TGCGCCAGCAGTGATCAGGGGGCTCGGGACATTCAGTACTTC.

The J gene is TRBJ1-2, the V gene TRBV7-9, with D tentatively TRBD1 (6 bases). The germline V and J ends were trimmed by 5 bases and 2 bases, with 15 bases remaining between them. CDR1 is SEHNR, CDR2 FQNEAQ, per germline (reference sequence). The CDR3 has 15 residues. The CDR3, as DNA: TGTGCCAGCAGCCTCCTCGGGGACATCAACTATGGCTACACCTTC. This translates into CASSLLGDINYGYTF.

The V gene is TRBV5-4, the J gene TRBJ2-7, with 7 bases identical to TRBD1. The CDR3 has 13 amino acids. From germline, CDR1 is SGHNT and CDR2 YYREEE (reference sequence). The junction had 11 bases not matched to a gene; V was cut back by 4 bases and J by 10 bases. This CDR3 reads CASSRGGRDSQYF. The CDR3 DNA reads TGTGCCAGCAGCAGAGGGGGTCGGGACAGTCAGTACTTC.

The chain joins TRBV19 to TRBJ1-1, with D possibly being TRBD1 (5 bases). Between the trimmed V and J ends, which lost 3 bases and 3 bases, there was a span of 8 bases. Germline CDR1 reads LNHDA; CDR2 reads SQIVND (reference sequence). The CDR3 length is 13 residues. CDR3 sequence (DNA): TGTGCCAGTAGTATGAAAGGGGACACTGAAGCTTTCTTT. Its protein is CASSMKGDTEAFF.

The chain employs TRBV20-1 and TRBJ2-3; D gene uncertain. The V end was cut by 1 base, the J end by 5 bases, with 4 bases between. Germline CDR1 DFQATT, CDR2 SNEGSKA (reference sequence). The CDR3 sequence is 11 residues long. CDR3 loop: CSARVIDTQYF. CDR3 in DNA: TGCAGTGCTAGAGTCATAGATACGCAGTATTTT.

This clone was counted a single time. The V call is TRBV28, the J call TRBJ2-7, with D perhaps matching TRBD2 (6 bases). The CDR3 runs to 14 residues. Germline assignment: CDR1 MDHEN and CDR2 SYDVKM. V lost 4 bases to trimming and J lost 1 base, with 11 bases between them. CDR3 amino acids: CASSYAGLSYEQYF. The CDR3, as DNA: TGTGCCAGCAGTTATGCGGGACTTTCCTACGAGCAGTACTTC.

This clone was observed a few times. CDR3 sequence: CASSSGQTSNTGELFF. CDR3 DNA sequence: TGTGCCAGCAGCTCCGGACAGACGTCGAACACCGGGGAGCTGTTTTTT. The chain uses TRBV11-2 and TRBJ2-2; maybe TRBD1 (6 bases). Trimming took 4 bases from V and 0 from J, leaving 12 bases between them. This CDR3 is 16 amino acids long. Germline V gene data show CDR1 as SGHAT and CDR2 as FQNNGV.

The gene calls are TRBV13 and TRBJ2-3, with 7 bases matching TRBD2. The V segment lost 5 bases and the J segment 5 bases; nucleotides outside the gene matches: 13. CDR3 length equals 16 residues. CDR1 and CDR2 (germline): PRHDT, FYEKMQ (reference sequence). CDR3 nucleotide sequence: TGTGCCAGCAGCCCCACTGGCTGGCGGGGGAAAGATACGCAGTATTTT. Translating it yields CASSPTGWRGKDTQYF.

This clone was recorded once. The chain combines TRBV5-5 with TRBJ2-7, with D maybe TRBD2 (7 bases). V was trimmed by 4 bases and J by 0 bases, leaving 17 bases between them. The CDR3 spans 16 residues. CDR1 is SGHKS and CDR2 is YYEKEE in the germline V gene (reference sequence). DNA of the CDR3: TGTGCCAGCAGCCCCCGGGAGGTGGGGGCCTCCTACGAGCAGTACTTC. It translates to CASSPREVGASYEQYF.

The rearrangement links TRBV4-1 to TRBJ1-2, with 7 bases identical to TRBD1. The CDR3 runs 14 residues. Germline loops: CDR1 MGHRA, CDR2 YSYEKL. V dropped 0 bases and J dropped 8; count of bases not matched to a gene: 6. The CDR3 DNA reads as TGCGCCAGCAGCCAAGACCAGGGGGTGGGGGGCTACACCTTC. Translated: CASSQDQGVGGYTF.

This clone occurred once. The chain combines TRBV6-1 with TRBJ2-7, with TRBD1 matching over 10 bases. The CDR3 runs 14 residues. Germline trimming cut 3 bases from V and 5 bases from J; bases unmatched to any gene: 4. Germline-derived CDR1 and CDR2 are MNHNS and SASEGT. CDR3 nucleotide sequence: TGTGCCAGCAGTGACCCGACAGGGGGCAACGAGCAGTACTTC. Translation gives CASSDPTGGNEQYF.

This chain's CDR3 is CASSPRTGTVNTEAFF. The CDR3 DNA is TGCGCCAGCAGCCCGCGAACCGGGACAGTCAACACTGAAGCTTTCTTT. The J gene is TRBJ1-1, the V gene TRBV5-1, with 7 bases identical to TRBD1. Germline V lookup: CDR1 SGHRS, CDR2 YFSETQ. Trimming removed 4 bases from V and 2 bases from J; junction bases left unmatched: 11. This CDR3 region has 16 residues.

The rearrangement joins TRBV13 to TRBJ1-5, with 7 bases matching TRBD1. The length of the CDR3 is 15 residues. Losses at the gene ends were 3 bases for V and 9 bases for J; bases not matched to a gene: 11. The germline CDR1 and CDR2 sequences are PRHDT and FYEKMQ (reference sequence). The CDR3 loop reads CASSFGRGQGVPQHF. The CDR3 bases are TGTGCCAGCAGCTTTGGACGGGGGCAGGGGGTGCCCCAGCATTTT.

This chain uses TRBV5-1 with TRBJ1-3; D unclear. The V end was cut by 2 bases, the J end by 0 bases, with 6 bases between. CDR3 length equals 14 residues. Per the germline V gene, CDR1 is SGHRS and CDR2 is YFSETQ. CDR3 in DNA: TGCGCCAGCAGCTTCGGCGGCTCTGGAAACACCATATATTTT. It is translated as CASSFGGSGNTIYF.

The rearrangement uses TRBV12-3 or TRBV12-4 and TRBJ1-1, with D perhaps TRBD1 (6 bases). CDR3 size: 13 residues. Between the trimmed V and J ends, which lost 6 bases and 5 bases, there was a span of 13 bases. DNA of the CDR3: TGTGCCAGCAGAGAACAGGGTTGGACTGAAGCTTTCTTT. This codes for CASREQGWTEAFF.

DNA for the CDR3: TGTGCCAGCAGTCTAGCGGGGACTCAAGAGACCCAGTACTTC. The encoded protein is CASSLAGTQETQYF. V gene TRBV28 combines with J gene TRBJ2-5; the match to TRBD2 covers 9 bases. The germline V gene has CDR1 MDHEN and CDR2 SYDVKM. V lost 5 bases to trimming and J lost 2 bases; unmatched junction nucleotides: 3. This CDR3 spans 14 amino acids.

The chain employs TRBV29-1 and TRBJ2-7; 10 bases fit TRBD2. The CDR3 has 15 amino acids. Germline V gene data show CDR1 as SQVTM and CDR2 as ANQGSEA. V lost 7 bases, J lost 0 bases, and 9 bases stayed unmatched. The CDR3 sequence: CSARPGTSDSYEQYF. CDR3 nucleotide sequence: TGCAGCGCCCGCCCCGGGACTAGCGACTCCTACGAGCAGTACTTC.

This chain links TRBV3-1 (or the pseudogene TRBV3-2) with TRBJ2-1; D might be TRBD2 (6 bases). The CDR3 is 18 amino acids. V lost 2 bases, J lost 0 bases, and 17 bases lay in between. CDR1 and CDR2 from the germline V gene are LGHDT and YNNKEL (reference sequence). The CDR3 sequence is CASSQISPGTHSYNEQFF. CDR3 in DNA: TGTGCCAGCAGCCAAATATCTCCCGGGACTCACTCCTACAATGAGCAGTTCTTC.

V gene TRBV5-6 combines with J gene TRBJ1-6; D perhaps matches TRBD1 (6 bases). The CDR3 is 15 amino acids. Trimming removed 4 bases from V and 6 bases from J, with 14 bases in between. The germline CDR1 and CDR2 sequences are SGHDT and YYEEEE. CDR3: CASSQSRGFNSPLHF. CDR3 nucleotide sequence: TGTGCCAGCAGCCAGTCCAGGGGATTTAATTCACCCCTCCACTTT.

The gene calls are TRBV9 and TRBJ2-1; 8 nucleotides align to TRBD2. Trimming removed 1 base from V and 9 bases from J; junction bases left unmatched: 12. Germline-derived CDR1 and CDR2 are SGDLS and YYNGEE. This CDR3 has 16 residues. CDR3: CASSVRSSGVFVEQFF. CDR3 nucleotide sequence: TGTGCCAGCAGCGTAAGAAGTAGCGGGGTCTTCGTTGAGCAGTTCTTC.

The rearrangement uses TRBV21-1 and TRBJ1-6; the table gives TRBD1 as D, unverified against the DNA. TRBV21-1 represents a pseudogene. This CDR3 region has 17 residues. CDR3 loop: CASSNWDTSSYNSPLHF. CDR3 DNA: TGTGCCAGCAGCAATTGGGACACCAGCTCCTATAATTCACCCCTCCACTTT.